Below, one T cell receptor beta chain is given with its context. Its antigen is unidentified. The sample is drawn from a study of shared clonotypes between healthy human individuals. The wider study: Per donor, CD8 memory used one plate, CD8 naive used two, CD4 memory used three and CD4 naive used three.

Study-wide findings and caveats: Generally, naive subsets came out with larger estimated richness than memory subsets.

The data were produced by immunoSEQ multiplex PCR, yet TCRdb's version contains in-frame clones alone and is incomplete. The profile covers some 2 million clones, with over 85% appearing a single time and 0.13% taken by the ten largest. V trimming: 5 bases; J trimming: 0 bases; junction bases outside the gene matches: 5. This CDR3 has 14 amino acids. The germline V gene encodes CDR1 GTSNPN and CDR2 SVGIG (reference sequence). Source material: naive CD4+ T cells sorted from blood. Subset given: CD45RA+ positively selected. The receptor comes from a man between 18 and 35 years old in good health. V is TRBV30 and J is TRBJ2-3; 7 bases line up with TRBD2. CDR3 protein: CAWALGGSTDTQYF. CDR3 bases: TGTGCCTGGGCTCTGGGGGGGAGCACAGATACGCAGTATTTT.